This TCR beta chain was documented in a study of beta chain features in type 1 diabetes. Points from the study as a whole: A moderate, significant TCRB CDR3 shortening appeared in type 1 diabetes across four CD4+ subsets.

Every bit of the isolated RNA underwent reverse transcription, so sequencing read expressed TCRB transcripts. Sequencing used immunoSEQ multiplex PCR; TCRdb keeps in-frame clones, though not all of them. This sample has hundreds of thousands of clones; roughly an eighth occur once, and the top ten carry less than 0.04%. The CDR3 is 13 amino acids. CDR1 is SNHLY, CDR2 FYNNEI, per germline. Deletions cut 7 bases from V and 4 bases from J, with 13 bases between. On this clone itself: Its target is not known.

Source material: naive CD4+ T cells from blood. The chain couples TRBV2 to TRBJ1-1; a possible D gene is TRBD1 (5 bases). The clonotype comes from a man aged 18-30 years with type 1 diabetes. The CDR3: CASNPHGGTEAFF. The CDR3 DNA reads as TGTGCCAGCAACCCTCACGGGGGCACTGAAGCTTTCTTT.